This T cell receptor beta chain was observed in a study of blood T cell repertoires in COVID-19. Study information: Sites in the United States, Italy and Spain provided acute and convalescent COVID-19 samples. The cDNA or gDNA used as material had been derived from T cells, B-cell-depleted T cells, or PBMCs.

In the authors' workflow: Amplifying reference gene primers gave estimates of nucleated cell counts. This table comes from immunoSEQ multiplex PCR, and its TCRdb copy is limited to in-frame clones, with some not included. Clone size and the V and J calls come from that table; the DNA yielded D and trimming. The sample includes 200,000 to 300,000 clones, about 80% seen only once; the top ten take roughly 8.6%. The CDR3 consists of 14 residues. Trimming removed 0 bases at V and 14 bases at J, with 18 bases between. From germline, CDR1 is LGHDT and CDR2 YNNKEL (reference sequence). The sequence was obtained from a human donor in a cohort sampled during active COVID-19. The material sequenced was peripheral blood. This chain uses TRBV3-1 (or the pseudogene TRBV3-2) with TRBJ2-3; no firm D call. The CDR3 DNA sequence: TGTGCCAGCAGCCAAGATCTTTGGGCCCCCTTTCCGTATTTT. Translated, it gives CASSQDLWAPFPYF.